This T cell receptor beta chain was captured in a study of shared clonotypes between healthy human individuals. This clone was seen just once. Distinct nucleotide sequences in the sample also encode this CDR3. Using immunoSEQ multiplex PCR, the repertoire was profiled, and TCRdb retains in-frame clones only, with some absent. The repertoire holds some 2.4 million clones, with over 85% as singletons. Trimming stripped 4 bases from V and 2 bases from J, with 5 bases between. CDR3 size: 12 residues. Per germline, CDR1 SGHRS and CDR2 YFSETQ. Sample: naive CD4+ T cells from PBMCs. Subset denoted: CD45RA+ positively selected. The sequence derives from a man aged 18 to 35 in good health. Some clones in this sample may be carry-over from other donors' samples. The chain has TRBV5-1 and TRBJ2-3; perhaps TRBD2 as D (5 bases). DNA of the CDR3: TGCGCCAGCAGCCGGGACACAGATACGCAGTATTTT. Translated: CASSRDTDTQYF.